This T cell receptor beta chain was found in a study of blood T cell repertoires in COVID-19. Study background: The study drew acute and convalescent COVID-19 samples from the United States, Italy and Spain. PBMCs, B-cell-depleted T cells, or T cells provided the cDNA or gDNA that made up the material.

Some clones are missing from TCRdb's copy, which holds only in-frame ones; the method was immunoSEQ multiplex PCR. The profile shows 55,000 to 80,000 clones, 82% of them singletons. The CDR3 contains 15 residues. Germline CDR1 is SNHLY and CDR2 is FYNNEI. V shed 1 base and J 5 bases; nucleotides not matched to a gene: 6. The rearrangement joins TRBV2 to TRBJ2-7; 9 bases line up with TRBD1. This TCR was sampled from a human donor in a cohort sampled during active COVID-19. Input material: peripheral blood. CDR3 protein: CASSEEGTGLHEQYF. In DNA form, the CDR3 reads TGTGCCAGCAGTGAAGAGGGGACAGGGCTCCACGAGCAGTACTTC.